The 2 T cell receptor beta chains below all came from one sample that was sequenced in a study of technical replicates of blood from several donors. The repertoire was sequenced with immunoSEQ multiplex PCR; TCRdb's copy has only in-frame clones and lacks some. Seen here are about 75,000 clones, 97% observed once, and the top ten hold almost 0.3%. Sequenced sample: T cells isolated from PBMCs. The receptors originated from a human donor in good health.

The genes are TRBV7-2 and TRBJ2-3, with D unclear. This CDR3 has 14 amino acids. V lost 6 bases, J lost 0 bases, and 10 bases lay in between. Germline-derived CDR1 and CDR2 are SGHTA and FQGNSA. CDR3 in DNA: TGTGCCAGCAGGAAAGTGGCTAGCACAGATACGCAGTATTTT. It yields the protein CASRKVASTDTQYF.

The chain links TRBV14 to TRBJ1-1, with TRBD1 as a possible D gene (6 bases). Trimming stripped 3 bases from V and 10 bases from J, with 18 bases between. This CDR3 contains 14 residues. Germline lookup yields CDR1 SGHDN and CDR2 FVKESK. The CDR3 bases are TGTGCCAGCAGCCAGCAGATACAGGGCGGCAGAGCTTTCTTT. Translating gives CASSQQIQGGRAFF.